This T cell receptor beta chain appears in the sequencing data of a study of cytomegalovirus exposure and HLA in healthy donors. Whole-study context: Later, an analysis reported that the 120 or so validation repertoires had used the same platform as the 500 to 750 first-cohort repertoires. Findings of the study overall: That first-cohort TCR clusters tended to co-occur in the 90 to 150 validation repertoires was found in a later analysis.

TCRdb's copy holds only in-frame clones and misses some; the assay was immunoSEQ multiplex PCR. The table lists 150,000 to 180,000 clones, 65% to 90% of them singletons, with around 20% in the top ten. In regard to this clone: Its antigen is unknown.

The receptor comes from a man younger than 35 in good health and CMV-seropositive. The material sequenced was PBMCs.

In nucleotides, the CDR3 is TGTGCCAGCAGCCATGCAGATCTCGGGACAGAACGCTACGAGCAGTACTTC. Translation: CASSHADLGTERYEQYF. The genes are TRBV5-4 and TRBJ2-7, with 7 bases that match TRBD1. Trimming cost V 4 bases and J 3 bases; bases outside gene matches: 16. The germline gives CDR1 SGHNT, CDR2 YYREEE (reference sequence). The CDR3 is 17 amino acids.